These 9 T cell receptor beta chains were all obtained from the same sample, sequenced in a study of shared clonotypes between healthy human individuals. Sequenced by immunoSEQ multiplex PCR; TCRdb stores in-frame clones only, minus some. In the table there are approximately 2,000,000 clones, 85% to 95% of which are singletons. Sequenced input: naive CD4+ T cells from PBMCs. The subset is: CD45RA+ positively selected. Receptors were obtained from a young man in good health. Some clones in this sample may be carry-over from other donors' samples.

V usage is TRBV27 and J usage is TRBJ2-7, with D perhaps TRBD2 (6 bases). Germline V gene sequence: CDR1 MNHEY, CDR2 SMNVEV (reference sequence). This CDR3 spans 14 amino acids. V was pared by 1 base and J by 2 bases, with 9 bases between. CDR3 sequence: CASSLWTGAYEQYF. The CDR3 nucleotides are TGTGCCAGCAGTTTATGGACGGGGGCCTACGAGCAGTACTTC.

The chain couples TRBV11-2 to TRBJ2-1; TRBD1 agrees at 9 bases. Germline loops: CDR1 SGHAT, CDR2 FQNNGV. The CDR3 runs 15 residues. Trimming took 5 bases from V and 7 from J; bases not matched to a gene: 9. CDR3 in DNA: TGTGCCAGCAGCGGTGCGGGACAGGGAAAAAATGAGCAGTTCTTC. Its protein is CASSGAGQGKNEQFF.

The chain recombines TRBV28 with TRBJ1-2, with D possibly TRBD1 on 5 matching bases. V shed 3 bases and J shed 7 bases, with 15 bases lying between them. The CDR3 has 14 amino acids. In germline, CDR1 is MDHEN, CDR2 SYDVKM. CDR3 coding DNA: TGTGCCAGCAGTTTGTTGGGACCGAAGCTTGGCTACACCTTC. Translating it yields CASSLLGPKLGYTF.

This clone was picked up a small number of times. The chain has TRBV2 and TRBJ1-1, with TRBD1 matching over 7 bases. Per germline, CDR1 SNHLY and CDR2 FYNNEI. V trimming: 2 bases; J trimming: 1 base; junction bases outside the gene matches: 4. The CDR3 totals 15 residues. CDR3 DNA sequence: TGTGCCAGCAGTGAACAGGGGGTGGGGAACACTGAAGCTTTCTTT. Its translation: CASSEQGVGNTEAFF.

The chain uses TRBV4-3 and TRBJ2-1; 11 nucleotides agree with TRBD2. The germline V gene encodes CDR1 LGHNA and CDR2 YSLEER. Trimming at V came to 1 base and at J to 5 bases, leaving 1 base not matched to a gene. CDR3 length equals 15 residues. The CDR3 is CASSQGLAGNNEQFF. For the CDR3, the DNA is TGCGCCAGCAGCCAAGGACTAGCGGGGAACAATGAGCAGTTCTTC.

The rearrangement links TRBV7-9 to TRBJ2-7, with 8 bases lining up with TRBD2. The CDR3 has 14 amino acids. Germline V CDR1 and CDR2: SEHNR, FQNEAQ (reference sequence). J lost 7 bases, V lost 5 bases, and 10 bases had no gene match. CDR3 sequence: CASSPQAGAGEQYF. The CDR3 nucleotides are TGTGCCAGCAGCCCCCAAGCGGGAGCAGGTGAGCAGTACTTC.

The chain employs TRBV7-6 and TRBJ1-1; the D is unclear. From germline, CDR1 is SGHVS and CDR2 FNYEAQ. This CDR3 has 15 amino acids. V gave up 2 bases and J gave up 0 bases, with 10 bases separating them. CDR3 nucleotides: TGTGCCAGCAGCTTATCCGTAACACTGAACACTGAAGCTTTCTTT. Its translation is CASSLSVTLNTEAFF. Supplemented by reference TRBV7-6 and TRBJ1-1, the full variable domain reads GAGVSQSPRYKVTKRGQDVALRCDPISGHVSLYWYRQALGQGPEFLTYFNYEAQQDKSGLPNDRFSAERPEGSISTLTIQRTEQRDSAMYRCASSLSVTLNTEAFFGQGTRLTVV.

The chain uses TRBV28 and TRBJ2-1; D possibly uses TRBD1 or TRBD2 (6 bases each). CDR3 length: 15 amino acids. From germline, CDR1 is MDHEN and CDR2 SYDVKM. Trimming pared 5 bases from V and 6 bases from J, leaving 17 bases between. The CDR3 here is CASSPPGVGGNEQFF. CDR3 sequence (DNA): TGTGCCAGCAGTCCCCCAGGGGTGGGGGGCAATGAGCAGTTCTTC.

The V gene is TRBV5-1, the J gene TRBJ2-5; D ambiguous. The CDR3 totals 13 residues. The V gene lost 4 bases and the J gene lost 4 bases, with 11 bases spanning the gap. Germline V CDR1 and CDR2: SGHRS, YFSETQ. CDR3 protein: CASSMDGAETQYF. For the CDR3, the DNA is TGCGCCAGCAGCATGGACGGTGCAGAGACCCAGTACTTC.